This is a list of T cell receptor beta chains from one sample in a study of shared clonotypes between healthy human individuals. The data were produced by immunoSEQ multiplex PCR, yet TCRdb's version contains in-frame clones alone and is incomplete. The sample lists over a million clones, 75% occurring once. Sequencing was carried out using memory CD4+ T cells sorted from blood. These receptors came from a man younger than 35 in good health. Both conserved end residues are part of each CDR3. A D gene is named only where the DNA matches it firmly. Rows may omit the clone size; those that give it use once, few, many or a size class.

TRBJ2-7 | TRBD1 | TRBV6-1 | - | CASSDRGQGYEQYF | TGTGCCAGCAGTGACCGGGGACAGGGCTACGAGCAGTACTTC
TRBJ2-1 | - | TRBV4-2 | few | CASSQERAAVYNEQFF | TGTGCCAGCAGCCAAGAGAGAGCGGCCGTATACAATGAGCAGTTCTTC
TRBJ2-1 | TRBD2 | TRBV2 | - | CASRTWREAEQFF | TGTGCCAGCAGAACTTGGCGGGAGGCCGAGCAGTTCTTC
TRBJ2-3 | TRBD2 | TRBV11-2 | - | CASSLDRPSGRARDTQYF | TGTGCCAGCAGCTTAGATCGTCCTAGCGGGAGGGCCAGAGATACGCAGTATTTT
TRBJ2-1 | - | TRBV5-4 | - | CASSLEQLNEQFF | TGTGCCAGCAGCTTGGAACAGCTCAATGAGCAGTTCTTC
TRBJ1-6 | - | TRBV10-2 | - | CASSDFRGSNSPLHF | TGCGCCAGCAGTGATTTCCGGGGGTCGAATTCACCCCTCCACTTT
TRBJ1-6 | - | TRBV30 | few | CAWSDIRQDPHF | TGTGCCTGGAGTGATATTCGACAGGACCCACACTTT
TRBJ1-4 | TRBD1 | TRBV11-2 | - | CASSLQGVGEKLFF | TGTGCCAGCAGCCTACAGGGGGTAGGTGAAAAACTGTTTTTT
TRBJ2-6 | - | TRBV9 | - | CASRGAGANVLTF | TGTGCCAGCAGGGGTGCTGGGGCCAACGTCCTGACTTTC
TRBJ1-2 | - | TRBV7-2 | - | CASSSRRDGAYGYTF | TGTGCCAGCAGCTCCAGACGGGACGGAGCCTATGGCTACACCTTC
TRBJ2-1 | TRBD1 | TRBV5-8 | - | CASSIRQGKYHEQFF | TGTGCCAGCAGCATTCGACAGGGAAAGTATCATGAGCAGTTCTTC
TRBJ1-1 | - | TRBV6-5 | - | CASSDNRQREAFF | TGTGCCAGCAGTGACAACAGGCAAAGGGAAGCTTTCTTT
TRBJ1-1 | TRBD1 | TRBV5-4 | - | CASSLETGVTVNTEAFF | TGTGCCAGCAGCTTGGAGACAGGGGTTACTGTGAACACTGAAGCTTTCTTT
TRBJ2-5 | TRBD2 | TRBV19 | - | CASTGLAGSQETQYF | TGTGCCAGTACGGGACTAGCGGGAAGCCAAGAGACCCAGTACTTC